The clone carrying this T cell receptor (beta chain) has just a few counts. Antigen unknown. TCRdb re-analysed the RT-PCR reads in MiXCR, keeping a single row per CDR3 protein. Of roughly 650,000 distinct CDR3 sequences in the sample, around 15% are singletons; the top ten hold roughly 7.6%. V was trimmed by 6 bases and J by 8 bases, leaving 10 bases between them. The CDR3 is 11 amino acids. This specimen belongs to a study of response to subunit inactivated influenza vaccine. Study-wide results and limits: After each seasonal influenza vaccination, few new T cells are recruited, the authors suggested.

Sequenced material: PBMCs from blood, taken 14 to 15 days before vaccination. The receptor's source is a man between 50 and 59 years old who received an inactivated influenza vaccine. This sequence joins TRBV12-3 or TRBV12-4 and TRBJ2-5, with a possible D match to TRBD1 (5 bases). CDR3 coding DNA: TGTGCCAGCAGCGCAGGGCCAACCCAGTACTTC. The encoded protein is CASSAGPTQYF.